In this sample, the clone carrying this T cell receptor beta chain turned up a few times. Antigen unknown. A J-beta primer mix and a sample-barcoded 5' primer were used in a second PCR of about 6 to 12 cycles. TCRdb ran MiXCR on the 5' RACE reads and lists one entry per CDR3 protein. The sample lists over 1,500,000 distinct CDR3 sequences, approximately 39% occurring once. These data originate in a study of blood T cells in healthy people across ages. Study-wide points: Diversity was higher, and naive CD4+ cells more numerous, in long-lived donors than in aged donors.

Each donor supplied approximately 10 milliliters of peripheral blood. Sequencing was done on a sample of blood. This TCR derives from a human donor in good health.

CDR3 in DNA: TGTGCCAGCATGCCGGACTCTGTCCACGAGCAGTACTTC. It specifies CASMPDSVHEQYF. This chain links TRBV25-1 with TRBJ2-5; a possible D gene is TRBD2 (5 bases). The J call could be wrong; TRBJ2-7 is a better fit for the DNA end. CDR3 length equals 13 residues. Germline CDR1 MGHDK, CDR2 SYGVNS.